This T cell receptor beta chain was captured by sequencing in a study of regulatory T cells in long-lasting Graves disease. Study-wide results and limits: Persistent patients shared more public clonotypes (roughly 2,800) than new patients (under 1,000).

This clonotype occurred many times. Antigen specificity is unknown. Germline lookup yields CDR1 LNHNV and CDR2 YYDKDF (reference sequence). The CDR3 has 13 residues. V was clipped by 0 bases and J by 14 bases; unmatched bases: 7. The TCR beta library used iRepertoire HTBI primers with Arm-PCR amplification of CDR3. MiXCR, applied by TCRdb to the multiplex PCR reads, yields one record per CDR3 protein. The sample holds roughly 420,000 distinct CDR3 sequences; over 15% are singletons and the top ten take around 10%. Time point indicated: newly diagnosed GD, antithyroid drugs for less than 3 months. Isolated PBMC RNA provided the starting material for the TCR library. These same records also appear under a second study, on T cells in Graves' hyperthyroidism and ophthalmopathy.

The sequence was collected from a woman aged 25 to 39 with Graves disease. The chain combines TRBV15 with TRBJ1-5; 7 bases map to TRBD1. Specimen: peripheral blood mononuclear cells (PBMCs), collected at new diagnosis, from a patient treated with antithyroid drugs. The DNA of the CDR3 is TGTGCCACCAGCAGAGACAAGACAGGGTATGAGCATTTT. Translation gives CATSRDKTGYEHF.